This T cell receptor beta chain appears in the sequencing data of a study of metastatic and nonmetastatic thyroid tumors. Study outcomes and limitations: Reports indicated that malignant thyroid tumors showed significantly higher TCR beta diversity than benign nodules did, in blood and tumor.

This clone was counted at least ten times. Antigen: not known. No patient had received any treatment before thyroid surgery. The CDR3 spans 13 residues. CDR1 is MDHEN, CDR2 SYDVKM, per germline. Trimming stripped 7 bases from V and 6 bases from J, with 16 bases between. TCRdb re-called clones from the PCR reads using MiXCR. The top ten clones hold 4.5% to 5.5% of a sample with 25,000 to 35,000 clones, about 15% of them seen once. The TCR was taken from a female donor with papillary thyroid cancer or a benign thyroid nodule (not recorded which). Some clones in this sample may be carry-over from other donors' samples. The chain employs TRBV28 and TRBJ2-7, with D maybe TRBD2 (7 bases). Sequencing was done on a sample of blood. The CDR3 reads CASKRGGTGEQYF. For the CDR3, the DNA is TGTGCCAGCAAGAGGGGGGGGACGGGCGAGCAGTACTTC.